A selection of T cell receptor beta chains follows, all from one sample in a study of shared clonotypes between healthy human individuals. The method was immunoSEQ multiplex PCR; TCRdb's version includes in-frame clones alone and lacks a portion of them. The table records about 2 million clones, about 95% of them present only once. The sequencing input was naive CD8+ T cells sorted from blood. These receptors came from a man aged 18 to 30 in good health. CDR3s include the opening cysteine and the closing phenylalanine or tryptophan. A D gene is named only where the DNA matches it firmly. Where a row states a size, it is once, few, many or the class of an expanded clone; other rows omit it.

>NA|TRBJ1-2|NA|TRBV14
CASSFFRNHGYTF
TGTGCCAGCAGCTTCTTTCGTAATCATGGCTACACCTTC
>NA|TRBJ1-2|NA|TRBV9
CASSDTDRNYGYTF
TGTGCCAGCAGCGACACGGACAGAAACTATGGCTACACCTTC
>NA|TRBJ2-7|NA|TRBV4-3
CASSQGASDGSYEQYF
TGCGCCAGCAGCCAAGGTGCGTCTGACGGATCCTACGAGCAGTACTTC
>NA|TRBJ2-1|NA|TRBV30
CAWSVGAYNEQFF
TGTGCCTGGAGTGTAGGGGCCTACAATGAGCAGTTCTTC
>TRBD1|TRBJ2-7|NA|TRBV7-9
CASSLAGTGGNEQYF
TGTGCCAGCAGCTTAGCCGGGACAGGGGGCAACGAGCAGTACTTC
>TRBD1|TRBJ2-5|NA|TRBV30
CAWWDREYQETQYF
TGTGCCTGGTGGGACAGGGAATACCAAGAGACCCAGTACTTC
>NA|TRBJ1-1|NA|TRBV14
CASSQDSDRNTEAFF
TGTGCCAGCAGCCAAGATTCTGACAGGAACACTGAAGCTTTCTTT
>TRBD2|TRBJ2-5|NA|TRBV7-2
CASSLGLADQETQYF
TGTGCCAGCAGCCTGGGACTAGCGGACCAAGAGACCCAGTACTTC
>NA|TRBJ2-3|NA|TRBV7-6
CASSGGAGGTDTQYF
TGTGCCAGCAGCGGGGGAGCGGGTGGGACAGATACGCAGTATTTT
>NA|TRBJ1-6|NA|TRBV7-2
CASSLDLGNSPLHF
TGTGCCAGCAGCTTAGATCTGGGCAATTCACCCCTCCACTTT
>NA|TRBJ2-2|NA|TRBV6-1
CASSEARGAGELFF
TGTGCCAGCAGTGAAGCTCGGGGTGCCGGGGAGCTGTTTTTT
>TRBD2|TRBJ2-7|once|TRBV2
CASSAGSGRTYEQYF
TGTGCCAGCAGTGCGGGTAGCGGGAGAACCTACGAGCAGTACTTC
>NA|TRBJ2-1|NA|TRBV9
CASSVWDENFEQFF
TGTGCCAGCAGCGTATGGGACGAAAATTTTGAGCAGTTCTTC
>TRBD2|TRBJ2-5|NA|TRBV14
CASSQVVTGGETQYF
TGTGCCAGCAGCCAAGTTGTCACGGGGGGAGAGACCCAGTACTTC
>TRBD2|TRBJ2-2|NA|TRBV7-9
CASSLTSVNTGELFF
TGTGCCAGCAGCTTGACTAGCGTGAACACCGGGGAGCTGTTTTTT
>TRBD2|TRBJ2-1|NA|TRBV10-3
CAISERLAGDYNEQFF
TGTGCCATCAGCGAGAGACTAGCGGGGGACTACAATGAGCAGTTCTTC
>TRBD1|TRBJ1-2|NA|TRBV27
CASSNRQGADYGYTF
TGTGCCAGCAGTAATCGGCAGGGGGCGGACTATGGCTACACCTTC
>NA|TRBJ2-2|NA|TRBV19
CASMEGPNTGELFF
TGTGCCAGCATGGAGGGCCCGAACACCGGGGAGCTGTTTTTT
>NA|TRBJ2-3|NA|TRBV6-5
CASSSGLASTDTQYF
TGTGCCAGCAGTTCCGGACTGGCCAGCACAGATACGCAGTATTTT
>NA|TRBJ1-1|NA|TRBV6-6
CASGGGLEAFF
TGTGCCAGCGGTGGGGGCCTTGAAGCTTTCTTT
>NA|TRBJ2-1|NA|TRBV27
CASSSPSSGFSYNEQFF
TGTGCCAGCAGTTCACCCTCCTCGGGGTTCTCCTACAATGAGCAGTTCTTC
>TRBD1|TRBJ2-1|NA|TRBV30
CAWDRGLYNEQFF
TGTGCCTGGGACAGGGGGCTCTACAATGAGCAGTTCTTC
>TRBD2|TRBJ2-1|NA|TRBV7-2
CASSLSTSWLAGYNEQFF
TGTGCCAGCAGCTTATCAACTTCTTGGCTAGCGGGTTACAATGAGCAGTTCTTC
>TRBD2|TRBJ2-3|NA|TRBV19
CASSMSGSFADTQYF
TGTGCCAGTAGTATGAGCGGGAGTTTCGCAGATACGCAGTATTTT
>TRBD1|TRBJ2-3|NA|TRBV27
CASSPRGLGTDTQYF
TGTGCCAGCAGCCCAAGGGGGCTAGGGACAGATACGCAGTATTTT
>TRBD1|TRBJ2-7|NA|TRBV2
CASTRPGTGVEQYF
TGTGCCAGCACACGCCCCGGGACAGGGGTCGAGCAGTACTTC
>TRBD1|TRBJ2-7|NA|TRBV6-6
CASSTGTGFEQYF
TGTGCCAGCAGTACCGGGACAGGGTTCGAGCAGTACTTC
>NA|TRBJ2-1|NA|TRBV4-1
CASSQVSLDEQFF
TGCGCCAGCAGCCAAGTTTCCCTCGATGAGCAGTTCTTC
>NA|TRBJ2-1|once|TRBV9
CASSSEMGRGNEQFF
TGTGCCAGCAGCTCCGAAATGGGGCGTGGGAATGAGCAGTTCTTC
>NA|TRBJ1-6|NA|TRBV5-1
CASSLDGGRSPLHF
TGCGCCAGCAGCTTGGACGGAGGGCGTTCACCCCTCCACTTT
>NA|TRBJ2-5|NA|TRBV7-3
CASSLTGLASETQYF
TGTGCCAGCAGCTTAACCGGACTGGCGTCGGAGACCCAGTACTTC
>NA|TRBJ2-1|NA|TRBV5-6
CASSLILMLAEEDNEQFF
TGTGCCAGCAGCTTAATCCTAATGTTAGCGGAGGAAGACAATGAGCAGTTCTTC
>NA|TRBJ2-7|NA|TRBV5-6
CASSLGTVISYEQYF
TGTGCCAGCAGCTTGGGGACAGTAATCTCCTACGAGCAGTACTTC
>TRBD2|TRBJ2-3|NA|TRBV2
CASSSLAGGPVADTQYF
TGTGCCAGCAGTTCTCTAGCGGGGGGGCCAGTGGCAGATACGCAGTATTTT
>NA|TRBJ1-1|NA|TRBV29-1
CSVGRNTEAFF
TGCAGCGTTGGCCGAAACACTGAAGCTTTCTTT
>TRBD1|TRBJ2-1|NA|TRBV29-1
CSDRQGGGEQFF
TGCAGCGACCGACAGGGTGGGGGTGAGCAGTTCTTC
>NA|TRBJ2-1|NA|TRBV6-5
CASSYSRSSYNEQFF
TGTGCCAGCAGTTACTCGAGAAGCTCCTACAATGAGCAGTTCTTC
>TRBD1|TRBJ1-3|NA|TRBV27
CASSLSPGTGEFTIYF
TGTGCCAGCAGTTTATCCCCCGGGACAGGGGAGTTCACCATATATTTT
>NA|TRBJ2-5|NA|TRBV7-9
CASSPSQEAVQETQYF
TGTGCCAGCAGCCCCAGCCAAGAAGCGGTCCAAGAGACCCAGTACTTC
>NA|TRBJ1-1|NA|TRBV7-3
CASSLPLKSPLNTEAFF
TGTGCCAGCAGCTTACCCCTGAAGAGTCCCTTGAACACTGAAGCTTTCTTT